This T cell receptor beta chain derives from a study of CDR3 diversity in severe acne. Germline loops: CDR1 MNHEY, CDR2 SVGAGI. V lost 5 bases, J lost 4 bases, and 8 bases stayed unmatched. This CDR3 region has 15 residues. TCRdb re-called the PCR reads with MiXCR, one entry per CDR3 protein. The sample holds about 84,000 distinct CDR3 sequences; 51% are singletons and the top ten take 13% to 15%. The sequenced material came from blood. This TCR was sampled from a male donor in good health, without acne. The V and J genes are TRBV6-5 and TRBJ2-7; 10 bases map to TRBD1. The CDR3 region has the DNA TGTGCCAGCAGTGACGTGACAGGGGGCGCGTACGAGCAGTACTTC. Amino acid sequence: CASSDVTGGAYEQYF.